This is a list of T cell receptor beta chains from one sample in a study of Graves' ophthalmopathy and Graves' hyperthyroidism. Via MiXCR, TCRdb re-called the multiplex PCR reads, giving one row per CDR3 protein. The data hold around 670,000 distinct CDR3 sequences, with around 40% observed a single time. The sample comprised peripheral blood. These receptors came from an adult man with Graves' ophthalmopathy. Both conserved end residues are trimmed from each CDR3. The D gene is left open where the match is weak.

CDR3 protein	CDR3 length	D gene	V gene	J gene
ASTENSGSETQY	12	-	TRBV19	TRBJ2-5
ASSQDPWTRETQY	13	-	TRBV7-2	TRBJ2-5
SAPALAGGIEQY	12	TRBD2	TRBV20-1	TRBJ2-7
ASSSNMTGSEGNSPLH	16	TRBD1	TRBV7-8	TRBJ1-6
SARFRPFRTDTEAF	14	-	TRBV20-1	TRBJ1-1
ATSPGQEYNEQH	12	TRBD1	TRBV15	TRBJ2-7
SARDSSSYEQY	11	TRBD1	TRBV20-1	TRBJ2-7
ASIARLSSGNTIY	13	-	TRBV19	TRBJ1-3
ASSVSGGRTGELF	13	-	TRBV2	TRBJ2-2
SATEPTGSGSPLH	13	-	TRBV20-1	TRBJ1-6
ASSTGGWQGYSPLH	14	-	TRBV5-4	TRBJ1-6
SARTGADRMYEQY	13	-	TRBV20-1	TRBJ2-7
ASSWQGQNTGELF	13	-	TRBV25-1	TRBJ2-2
ASSTPSGRKTQY	12	TRBD2	TRBV28	TRBJ2-5
ASSQDATAYEQY	12	-	TRBV4-3	TRBJ2-7
ASSLTDVAYNEQF	13	-	TRBV7-3	-
ASSPRTGARYEQY	13	TRBD1	TRBV7-2	TRBJ2-7